This T cell receptor (beta chain) was recorded in a study of response to subunit inactivated influenza vaccine. TCRdb re-called the RT-PCR reads through MiXCR, storing one row per CDR3 protein. In the table there are about 240,000 distinct CDR3 sequences, approximately 12% of which are singletons. The CDR3 has 17 amino acids. Trimming cost V 4 bases and J 7 bases; bases outside gene matches: 12. Germline V gene data show CDR1 as MGHDK and CDR2 as SYGVNS. The chain is built from TRBV25-1 and TRBJ1-4, with 10 bases that match TRBD1. This receptor was taken from a man in his fifties or sixties who received an inactivated influenza vaccine. The sequences come from non-naive T cells sorted from PBMCs, collected 14 to 15 days before vaccination. The CDR3 here is CASSGFLGTGVIEKLFF. For the CDR3, the DNA is TGTGCCAGCAGTGGATTCCTGGGGACAGGGGTGATTGAAAAACTGTTTTTT.